The next 26 T cell receptor beta chains were all read from a single sample in a study of blood T cells in healthy people across ages. Through a sample-barcoded 5' primer and a J-beta primer mix, a second PCR was run for about 6 to 11 cycles. One entry per CDR3 protein, called by TCRdb with MiXCR from the 5' RACE reads. The repertoire holds over 1,300,000 distinct CDR3 sequences, with 45% to 70% as singletons. What was sequenced was blood. These receptors all come from a young man in good health.

The V call is TRBV20-1, the J call TRBJ2-7; 9 bases are shared with TRBD1. The CDR3 sequence is 14 residues long. CDR1 and CDR2 from the germline V gene are DFQATT and SNEGSKA (reference sequence). V gave up 6 bases and J gave up 1 base; unmatched junction bases: 7. The CDR3 region has the DNA TGCAGTGCAGTCATACAGGGGGCTTCCTACGAGCAGTACTTC. This encodes CSAVIQGASYEQYF.

The chain joins TRBV4-1 to TRBJ2-3; 12 positions agree with TRBD1. This CDR3 is 20 amino acids long. V was pared by 0 bases and J by 0 bases, with 10 bases of the junction left unmatched. Germline values: CDR1 MGHRA, CDR2 YSYEKL. The chain's CDR3 is CASSQDLLGQGAWSTDTQYF. In nucleotides, the CDR3 is TGCGCCAGCAGCCAAGATTTGTTGGGACAGGGGGCTTGGAGCACAGATACGCAGTATTTT.

The chain links TRBV20-1 to TRBJ2-7; D is ambiguous. Between the trimmed V and J ends, which lost 3 bases and 3 bases, there was a span of 15 bases. This CDR3 comprises 14 residues. Germline values: CDR1 DFQATT, CDR2 SNEGSKA (reference sequence). The CDR3 is CSASRDSGDYEQYF. DNA for the CDR3: TGCAGTGCTAGTCGAGACTCCGGTGACTACGAGCAGTACTTC.

J is TRBJ2-4 and V is TRBV20-1, with 8 positions matching TRBD2. Judging by the DNA end, TRBJ2-7 fits better; the J call may be wrong. The CDR3 loop spans 13 amino acids. The germline V gene has CDR1 DFQATT and CDR2 SNEGSKA (reference sequence). CDR3 sequence reads: CSAKGLAFDEQYF. CDR3 nucleotides: TGCAGTGCAAAAGGACTAGCTTTCGACGAGCAGTACTTC.

The chain is built from TRBV19 and TRBJ2-2; D tentatively reads TRBD1 or TRBD2 (5 bases each). V dropped 8 bases and J dropped 4 bases, with 11 bases sitting between them. This CDR3 has 13 residues. The germline V gene has CDR1 LNHDA and CDR2 SQIVND (reference sequence). The CDR3 loop reads CASAGTGTGELFF. In DNA, the CDR3 is TGTGCCAGTGCCGGGACGGGCACCGGGGAGCTGTTTTTT.

J is TRBJ2-3 and V is TRBV4-2; TRBD2 matches 14 bases. The CDR3 totals 18 residues. In germline, CDR1 is LGHNA, CDR2 YNFKEQ. V gave up 1 base and J gave up 0 bases; unmatched junction bases: 3. As DNA, the CDR3 is TGTGCCAGCAGCCAAGGGACTAGCGGGAGGACTAGCACAGATACGCAGTATTTT. Amino acids: CASSQGTSGRTSTDTQYF.

The CDR3 loop is CATSRSYSDQETQYF. For the CDR3, the DNA is TGTGCCACCAGCAGAAGCTACAGCGACCAAGAGACCCAGTACTTC. This rearrangement joins TRBV15 to TRBJ2-5, with D unresolved. The CDR3 covers 15 residues. Germline V CDR1 and CDR2: LNHNV, YYDKDF (reference sequence). Trimming shortened V by 2 bases and J by 0 bases, and 10 bases separated the two germline ends.

This rearrangement joins TRBV9 to TRBJ2-6; 7 nucleotides match TRBD1. This CDR3 is built from 17 residues. After removal of 2 bases from V and 0 bases from J, the junction contained 5 bases not matched to a gene. Germline V gene sequence: CDR1 SGDLS, CDR2 YYNGEE. The CDR3 DNA reads TGTGCCAGCAGCGTTAGGGGACAGACCTCTGGGGCCAACGTCCTGACTTTC. Translated: CASSVRGQTSGANVLTF.

The J gene is TRBJ2-3, the V gene TRBV6-5; possible D gene TRBD2, 6 bases. Trimming left V 2 bases short and J 1 base short, with 13 bases between. Germline assignment: CDR1 MNHEY and CDR2 SVGAGI. CDR3 length: 16 amino acids. For the CDR3, the DNA is TGTGCCAGCAGTTACGGTTCGGGAGTGGGCACAGATACGCAGTATTTT. Its translation: CASSYGSGVGTDTQYF.

There are a few counts of this clonotype. The chain recombines TRBV11-1 with TRBJ2-3; 14 bases map to TRBD2. The CDR3 is 16 residues long. V lost 5 bases and J lost 5; bases outside the gene matches: 6. The germline CDR1 and CDR2 sequences are SGHAT and FQDESV (reference sequence). The CDR3 region has the DNA TGTGCCAGCAGCCCGTCGACTAGCGGGAGGGTAGATACGCAGTATTTT. Protein sequence: CASSPSTSGRVDTQYF.

The chain carries TRBV3-1 and TRBJ1-6, with TRBD1 identical over 7 bases. Germline-derived CDR1 and CDR2 are LGHDT and YNNKEL (reference sequence). With 4 bases clipped from V and 6 bases from J, the junction kept 6 bases outside the gene matches. There are 15 residues in the CDR3. CDR3 coding DNA: TGTGCCAGCAGCCTCGGGACAGCCTTTAATTCACCCCTCCACTTT. Its translation is CASSLGTAFNSPLHF.

The CDR3 DNA reads TGTGCCAGCAGCCAAGACATCTGGACTAACGAGCAGTTCTTC. It is translated as CASSQDIWTNEQFF. The chain joins TRBV3-1 to TRBJ2-1; TRBD2 is a possible D gene (6 bases). Germline V gene lookup returns CDR1 LGHDT and CDR2 YNNKEL (reference sequence). The CDR3 contains 14 residues. Trimming cost V 0 bases and J 10 bases, with 13 bases left between them.

A few counts support this clonotype. The chain joins TRBV20-1 to TRBJ1-5, with D maybe TRBD1 (6 bases). Between the trimmed V and J ends, which lost 1 base and 4 bases, there was a span of 11 bases. CDR1 DFQATT and CDR2 SNEGSKA come from the germline V gene (reference sequence). This CDR3 comprises 14 residues. DNA for the CDR3: TGCAGTGCTAGAGGGACAGCGAGTAATCAGCCCCAGCATTTT. As protein: CSARGTASNQPQHF.

The rearrangement uses TRBV29-1 and TRBJ2-1; TRBD1 is a possible D gene (7 bases). The germline gives CDR1 SQVTM, CDR2 ANQGSEA. This CDR3 has 16 residues. The ends were cut back, 2 bases at V and 1 base at J, with 15 bases in the middle. CDR3 protein: CSVERGTEQSYNEQFF. As DNA, the CDR3 is TGCAGCGTTGAACGGGGGACAGAGCAATCCTACAATGAGCAGTTCTTC.

The chain uses TRBV9 and TRBJ2-5, with TRBD2 matching 8 bases. Trimming removed 3 bases from V and 0 bases from J; junction bases left unmatched: 4. The CDR3 runs 15 residues. The germline gives CDR1 SGDLS, CDR2 YYNGEE. CDR3 loop: CASSADSGNQETQYF. For the CDR3, the DNA is TGTGCCAGCAGCGCTGATAGCGGGAACCAAGAGACCCAGTACTTC.

J is TRBJ2-1 and V is TRBV4-3; 7 nucleotides agree with TRBD2. The junction had 8 bases not matched to a gene; V was cut back by 0 bases and J by 3 bases. Germline V gene lookup returns CDR1 LGHNA and CDR2 YSLEER. This CDR3 is 17 amino acids long. CDR3 amino acids: CASSQDRLADLYNEQFF. The CDR3 coding sequence is TGCGCCAGCAGCCAAGATAGGCTAGCGGACCTCTACAATGAGCAGTTCTTC.

The V gene is TRBV20-1, the J gene TRBJ2-1, with 12 positions matching TRBD2. CDR3 length: 14 residues. The ends lost 6 bases at V and 7 bases at J; junction bases unmatched: 7. Per the germline V gene, CDR1 is DFQATT and CDR2 is SNEGSKA (reference sequence). The DNA for the CDR3 is TGCAGTGCCCGACTAGCGGGAGCTTCGAATGAGCAGTTCTTC. It is translated as CSARLAGASNEQFF.

V and J are TRBV7-2 and TRBJ2-5; 8 bases align to TRBD2. V was clipped by 1 base and J by 11 bases; unmatched bases: 15. The CDR3 sequence is 16 residues long. CDR1 and CDR2 from the germline V gene are SGHTA and FQGNSA. CDR3 residues: CASSLDSTGGRWEQYF. The CDR3 DNA follows: TGTGCCAGCAGCTTAGACAGTACGGGAGGGCGATGGGAGCAGTACTTC. Looking up the rest from reference TRBV7-2 and TRBJ2-5 gives the full variable domain: GAGVSQSPSNKVTEKGKDVELRCDPISGHTALYWYRQSLGQGLEFLIYFQGNSAPDKSGLPSDRFSAERTGGSVSTLTIQRTQQEDSAVYLCASSLDSTGGRWEQYFGPGTRLLVL.

The chain couples TRBV23-1 to TRBJ2-7; 7 bases fit TRBD1. TRBV23-1 is an ORF, with its function uncertain. The CDR3 is 13 residues long. The J segment lost 5 bases and the V segment lost 4 bases, leaving 5 bases of the junction unmatched. CDR3 DNA sequence: TGCGCCAGCAGTCTGAACAGGGGTAACGAGCAGTACTTC. Translated: CASSLNRGNEQYF.

The chain is built from TRBV29-1 and TRBJ2-3; no clear D gene. The V gene lost 3 bases and the J gene lost 1 base, with 11 bases spanning the gap. The CDR3 totals 14 residues. Per germline, CDR1 SQVTM and CDR2 ANQGSEA. For the CDR3, the DNA is TGCAGCGTTGATATTACTTTGGGCACAGATACGCAGTATTTT. Protein: CSVDITLGTDTQYF.

There are a few counts of this clonotype. The chain employs TRBV27 and TRBJ2-7; D call uncertain. Germline CDR1 and CDR2: MNHEY and SMNVEV (reference sequence). The CDR3 runs 14 residues. V was shortened by 6 bases and J by 1 base, with 13 bases between the two germline ends. CDR3 sequence (DNA): TGTGCCAGCAGGCAGGTTTTGGTATCCTACGAGCAGTACTTC. As protein: CASRQVLVSYEQYF.

The chain recombines TRBV6-2 or TRBV6-3 with TRBJ2-7, with D maybe TRBD2 (5 bases). The J call is in doubt because the DNA end fits TRBJ2-4 better. The CDR3 consists of 16 residues. Germline V gene lookup returns CDR1 MNHEY and CDR2 SVGEGT. The chain's CDR3 is CASRTYTDISGNIQYF. CDR3 DNA: TGTGCCAGCAGAACTTATACCGACATCTCGGGGAACATTCAGTACTTC.

This chain joins TRBV6-2 or TRBV6-3 and TRBJ2-1, with TRBD2 matching over 10 bases. The J call is doubtful: the DNA matches TRBJ2-7 better. CDR1 is MNHEY, CDR2 SVGEGT, per germline. The CDR3 runs to 17 residues. CDR3 residues: CASSVVSGLAANNEQYF. The DNA of the CDR3 is TGTGCCAGCAGTGTAGTTTCCGGACTAGCGGCAAACAATGAGCAGTACTTC.

The rearrangement uses TRBV7-2 and TRBJ2-5; 13 bases agree with TRBD2. The DNA end is a closer match to TRBJ2-7, so the J assignment may be wrong. Germline V lookup: CDR1 SGHTA, CDR2 FQGNSA. The CDR3 has 17 amino acids. In DNA form, the CDR3 reads TGTGCCAGCAGCTTAGTATGGTCGGGACTAGCGGGGTTCGAGCAGTACTTC. Encoded protein: CASSLVWSGLAGFEQYF.

The CDR3 region has the DNA TGTGCCAGCAACACACCGGGACAGTCAGATACGCAGTATTTT. Translation gives CASNTPGQSDTQYF. This chain links TRBV7-2 with TRBJ2-3, with 7 bases identical to TRBD1. Germline-derived CDR1 and CDR2 are SGHTA and FQGNSA. V lost 7 bases to trimming and J lost 4 bases; unmatched junction nucleotides: 8. The CDR3 is 14 amino acids.

This chain joins TRBV11-2 and TRBJ2-1, with TRBD1 as a possible D gene (6 bases). The ends were cut back, 5 bases at V and 0 bases at J, with 14 bases in the middle. The CDR3 sequence is 16 residues long. Germline CDR1 reads SGHAT; CDR2 reads FQNNGV. Here the CDR3 reads CASSLGQPSSYNEQFF. In DNA, the CDR3 is TGTGCCAGCAGCCTCGGACAGCCGAGCTCCTACAATGAGCAGTTCTTC. The variable domain in full, completed from reference TRBV11-2 and TRBJ2-1, reads EAGVAQSPRYKIIEKRQSVAFWCNPISGHATLYWYQQILGQGPKLLIQFQNNGVVDDSQLPKDRFSAERLKGVDSTLKIQPAKLEDSAVYLCASSLGQPSSYNEQFFGPGTRLTVL.